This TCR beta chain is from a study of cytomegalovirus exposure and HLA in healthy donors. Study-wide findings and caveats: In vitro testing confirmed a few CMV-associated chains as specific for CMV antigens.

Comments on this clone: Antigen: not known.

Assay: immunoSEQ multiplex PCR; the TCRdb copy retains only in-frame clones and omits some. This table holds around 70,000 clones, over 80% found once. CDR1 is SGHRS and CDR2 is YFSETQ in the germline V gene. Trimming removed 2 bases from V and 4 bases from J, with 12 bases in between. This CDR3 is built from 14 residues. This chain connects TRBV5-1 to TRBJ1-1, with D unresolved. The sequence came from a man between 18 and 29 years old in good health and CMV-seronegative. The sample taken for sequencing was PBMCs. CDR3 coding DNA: TGCGCCAGCAGCTTCCTGGGCCAATCCACTGAAGCTTTCTTT. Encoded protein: CASSFLGQSTEAFF.